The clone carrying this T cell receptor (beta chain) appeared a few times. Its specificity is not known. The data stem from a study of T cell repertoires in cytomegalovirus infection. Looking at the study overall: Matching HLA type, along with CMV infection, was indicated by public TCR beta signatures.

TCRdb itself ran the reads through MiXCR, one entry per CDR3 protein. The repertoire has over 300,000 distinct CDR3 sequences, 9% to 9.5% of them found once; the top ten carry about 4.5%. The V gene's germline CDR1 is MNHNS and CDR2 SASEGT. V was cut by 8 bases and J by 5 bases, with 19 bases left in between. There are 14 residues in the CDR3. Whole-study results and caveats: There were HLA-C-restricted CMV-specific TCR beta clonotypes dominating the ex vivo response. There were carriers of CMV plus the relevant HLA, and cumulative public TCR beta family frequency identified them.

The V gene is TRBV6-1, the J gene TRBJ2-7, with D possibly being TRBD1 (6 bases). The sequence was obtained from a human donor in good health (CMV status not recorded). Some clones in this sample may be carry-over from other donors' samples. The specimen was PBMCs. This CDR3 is CASSVQGVLHEQYF. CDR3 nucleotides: TGTGCCAGCTCCGTACAGGGTGTCTTGCACGAGCAGTACTTC.